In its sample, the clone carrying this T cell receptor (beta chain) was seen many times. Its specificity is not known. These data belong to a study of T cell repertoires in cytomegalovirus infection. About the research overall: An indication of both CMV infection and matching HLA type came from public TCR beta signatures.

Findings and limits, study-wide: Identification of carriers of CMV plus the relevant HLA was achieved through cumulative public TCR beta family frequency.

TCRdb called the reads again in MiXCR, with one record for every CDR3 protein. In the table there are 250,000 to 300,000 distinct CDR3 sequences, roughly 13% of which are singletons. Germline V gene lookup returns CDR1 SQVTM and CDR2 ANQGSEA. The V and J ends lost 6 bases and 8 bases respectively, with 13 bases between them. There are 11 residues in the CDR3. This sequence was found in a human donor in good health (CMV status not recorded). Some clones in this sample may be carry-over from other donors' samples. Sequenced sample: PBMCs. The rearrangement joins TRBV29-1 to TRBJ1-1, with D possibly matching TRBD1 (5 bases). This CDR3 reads CSVDTGFEAFF. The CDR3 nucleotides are TGCAGCGTGGACACGGGGTTCGAAGCTTTCTTT.